This T cell receptor (beta chain) comes out of a study of blood T cell repertoires in COVID-19. Overall study context: Samples representing acute and convalescent COVID-19 were sourced from the United States, Italy and Spain. The analysed material was cDNA or gDNA that came from T cells, B-cell-depleted T cells, or PBMCs.

Under the authors' procedure: Reference gene primer amplification in the assay estimated nucleated cell counts. Profiled with immunoSEQ multiplex PCR; TCRdb holds only in-frame clones, not every one. The D gene and trimming were derived from the DNA, and the V and J assignments and clone size from that table. The data hold over 85,000 clones, with 87% observed a single time. The table lists this clone with a count of one. This CDR3 has 16 amino acids. V lost 7 bases, J lost 4 bases, and 23 bases lay in between. From germline, CDR1 is MDHEN and CDR2 SYDVKM. The source of this sequence is a human donor with acute or convalescent COVID-19. The donor label of this sample is uncertain. The material sequenced was peripheral blood. V gene TRBV28 combines with J gene TRBJ2-7; D is possibly TRBD2 (5 bases). In nucleotides, the CDR3 is TGTGCCAGCAATCCGCGGGTACGGCGGAACCCATACGAGCAGTACTTC. This translates into CASNPRVRRNPYEQYF.